The next 21 T cell receptor beta chains were all read from a single sample in a study of T cells in Graves' hyperthyroidism and ophthalmopathy. Using RNA transcripts as the source, TCR beta CDR3 regions were amplified. HTBI primers drove first-round RT-PCR of the TCR CDR3. TCRdb used MiXCR to reprocess the multiplex PCR reads, holding one entry per CDR3 protein. The repertoire holds 250,000 to 300,000 distinct CDR3 sequences, with approximately 13% as singletons. Sequenced input: blood. The receptor source for this set is a woman aged 40 to 50 with Graves' hyperthyroidism.

The V call is TRBV20-1, the J call TRBJ2-2; perhaps TRBD2 as D (6 bases). CDR3 length: 13 residues. Germline lookup yields CDR1 DFQATT and CDR2 SNEGSKA (reference sequence). Trimming took off 1 base at V and 6 bases at J, with 9 bases between the two ends. The CDR3 here is CSARGRLAGELFF. Here the CDR3 DNA reads TGCAGTGCTAGAGGAAGACTAGCCGGGGAGCTGTTTTTT.

V and J are TRBV7-2 and TRBJ1-2; the D gene is possibly TRBD1 (5 bases). Germline lookup yields CDR1 SGHTA and CDR2 FQGNSA. The CDR3 runs 13 residues. V dropped 1 base and J dropped 5 bases, with 8 bases sitting between them. In nucleotides, the CDR3 is TGTGCCAGCAGCTTAGGGGACCTATATGGCTACACCTTC. This sequence encodes CASSLGDLYGYTF.

In its sample, this clonotype was seen many times. This chain joins TRBV6-1 and TRBJ1-2; the match to TRBD1 covers 11 bases. The CDR3 is 16 residues long. V dropped 0 bases and J dropped 2; count of bases not matched to a gene: 2. Germline values: CDR1 MNHNS, CDR2 SASEGT. The CDR3, as DNA: TGTGCCAGCAGTGAAGCAAGGGACAGGGGGAACTATGGCTACACCTTC. It yields the protein CASSEARDRGNYGYTF.

In its sample, this clonotype was seen a few times. The chain has TRBV19 and TRBJ2-7; D is uncertain. Trimming cost V 0 bases and J 2 bases, with 11 bases left between them. The length of the CDR3 is 15 residues. CDR1 and CDR2 (germline): LNHDA, SQIVND (reference sequence). CDR3 region: CASSIDNWGTYEQYF. The CDR3 DNA follows: TGTGCCAGTAGTATAGATAATTGGGGTACCTACGAGCAGTACTTC.

This clonotype was seen repeatedly, ten times or more. The rearrangement joins TRBV19 to TRBJ1-1; 9 bases fit TRBD1. V lost 1 base to trimming and J lost 6 bases; unmatched junction nucleotides: 12. The CDR3 has 17 amino acids. Germline CDR1 and CDR2: LNHDA and SQIVND (reference sequence). The CDR3 here is CASSIALTTGGPAEAFF. In DNA form, the CDR3 reads TGTGCCAGTAGTATAGCCCTCACAACAGGGGGCCCGGCTGAAGCTTTCTTT.

The V and J genes are TRBV11-2 and TRBJ2-5; unclear D gene. The CDR3 is 12 amino acids. V lost 5 bases and J lost 4, with 8 bases in between. Germline CDR1 is SGHAT and CDR2 is FQNNGV. The CDR3 nucleotides are TGTGCCAGCAGCCCCGGTCCAGAGACCCAGTACTTC. This sequence encodes CASSPGPETQYF. Full variable domain (remainder filled in from reference TRBV11-2 and TRBJ2-5): EAGVAQSPRYKIIEKRQSVAFWCNPISGHATLYWYQQILGQGPKLLIQFQNNGVVDDSQLPKDRFSAERLKGVDSTLKIQPAKLEDSAVYLCASSPGPETQYFGPGTRLLVL.

This clonotype was counted between two and nine times. The chain links TRBV24-1 to TRBJ2-1, with D possibly TRBD2 on 6 matching bases. V lost 4 bases, J lost 12 bases, and 12 bases lay in between. This CDR3 region has 12 residues. Per germline, CDR1 KGHDR and CDR2 SFDVKD. The CDR3 DNA sequence: TGTGCCACCAGTGAGTTCGGGACTGGGCAGTTCTTC. Its protein is CATSEFGTGQFF.

This chain uses TRBV12-3 or TRBV12-4 with TRBJ1-2; 7 nucleotides agree with TRBD1. V shed 5 bases, J shed 8 bases, and the junction held 20 bases outside the gene matches. CDR3 length equals 17 residues. The CDR3 spells CASSPPPEAVRGRGYTF. CDR3 DNA sequence: TGTGCCAGCAGTCCCCCCCCGGAAGCGGTAAGGGGGCGAGGCTACACCTTC.

This clonotype was observed many times. This sequence joins TRBV24-1 and TRBJ1-1, with TRBD1 matching over 9 bases. Germline V lookup: CDR1 KGHDR, CDR2 SFDVKD. V was pared by 3 bases and J by 7 bases, with 5 bases of the junction left unmatched. The CDR3 is made up of 14 amino acids. The CDR3 nucleotides are TGTGCCACCAGTGATGCCAACAGGGGGCATGAAGCTTTCTTT. This translates into CATSDANRGHEAFF.

This clonotype appeared a few times. The chain recombines TRBV5-1 with TRBJ2-5; the match to TRBD2 covers 8 bases. The germline CDR1 and CDR2 sequences are SGHRS and YFSETQ. V lost 4 bases and J lost 2; bases outside the gene matches: 7. This CDR3 comprises 15 residues. The CDR3 here is CASSTGGGRQETQYF. In nucleotides, the CDR3 is TGCGCCAGCAGCACGGGGGGGGGAAGGCAAGAGACCCAGTACTTC.

This clonotype was recorded many times. The gene calls are TRBV29-1 and TRBJ1-1; D is unclear. Looked up from germline, CDR1 is SQVTM and CDR2 is ANQGSEA. This CDR3 is built from 13 residues. Trimming shortened V by 7 bases and J by 0 bases, and 12 bases separated the two germline ends. This chain's CDR3 is CSALASMNTEAFF. The DNA for the CDR3 is TGCAGCGCCCTCGCAAGTATGAACACTGAAGCTTTCTTT.

This clonotype was picked up many times. This chain connects TRBV28 to TRBJ2-2, with a weak D call TRBD2 (6 bases). V was shortened by 2 bases and J by 2 bases, with 12 bases between the two germline ends. This CDR3 contains 16 residues. CDR1 and CDR2 (germline): MDHEN, SYDVKM. The CDR3: CASSLTGDLNTGELFF. CDR3 nucleotides: TGTGCCAGCAGTTTAACGGGAGACCTAAACACCGGGGAGCTGTTTTTT.

This clonotype was counted many times. CDR3 in DNA: TGCAGTGCCATCACCCCAGGGGGCACTGAAGCTTTCTTT. Translation: CSAITPGGTEAFF. This chain connects TRBV20-1 to TRBJ1-1, with 7 bases matching TRBD1. This CDR3 has 13 amino acids. V shed 6 bases and J 4 bases; nucleotides not matched to a gene: 8. Per the germline V gene, CDR1 is DFQATT and CDR2 is SNEGSKA (reference sequence).

This clonotype was observed many times. The chain links TRBV11-2 to TRBJ2-5; TRBD1 is a possible D gene (5 bases). V shed 3 bases and J shed 5 bases, with 10 bases lying between them. Germline CDR1 is SGHAT and CDR2 is FQNNGV. The CDR3 sequence is 13 residues long. Written as DNA, the CDR3 is TGTGCCAGCAGCTTGCAGGGCTGGGAGACCCAGTACTTC. Translation: CASSLQGWETQYF.

This clonotype was recorded at least ten times. This rearrangement joins TRBV28 to TRBJ2-7, with TRBD2 matching over 13 bases. CDR3 size: 17 residues. Per the germline V gene, CDR1 is MDHEN and CDR2 is SYDVKM. The J segment lost 2 bases and the V segment lost 2 bases, leaving 6 bases of the junction unmatched. The chain's CDR3 is CASSLSPGTSGAYEQYF. In DNA form, the CDR3 reads TGTGCCAGCAGTTTAAGTCCCGGGACTAGCGGGGCCTACGAGCAGTACTTC.

The rearrangement uses TRBV11-3 and TRBJ2-5; 7 bases fit TRBD2. V shed 2 bases and J 4 bases; nucleotides not matched to a gene: 7. This CDR3 is 15 amino acids long. In germline, CDR1 is SGHNT, CDR2 YENEEA. The CDR3 loop is CASSLSAGVGETQYF. CDR3 in DNA: TGTGCCAGCAGCTTATCCGCGGGAGTTGGAGAGACCCAGTACTTC.

This clonotype was counted only a few times. V is TRBV7-9 and J is TRBJ1-3; TRBD1 might be the D (6 bases). Trimming removed 3 bases from V and 3 bases from J, with 12 bases in between. Germline V gene sequence: CDR1 SEHNR, CDR2 FQNEAQ (reference sequence). The CDR3 covers 15 residues. CDR3 protein: CASSLQGLDGNTIYF. CDR3 DNA sequence: TGTGCCAGCAGCTTGCAGGGGCTAGATGGAAACACCATATATTTT.

This clonotype appeared many times. The chain links TRBV12-3 or TRBV12-4 to TRBJ1-5; D remains ambiguous. Between the trimmed V and J ends, which lost 4 bases and 4 bases, there was a span of 8 bases. The CDR3 spans 13 residues. The DNA of the CDR3 is TGTGCCAGCAGTTCAGGTCGGAATCAGCCCCAGCATTTT. Protein: CASSSGRNQPQHF.

The chain is built from TRBV12-3 or TRBV12-4 and TRBJ2-5, with 15 bases lining up with TRBD2. This CDR3 spans 18 amino acids. Trimming at V came to 6 bases and at J to 5 bases, leaving 13 bases not matched to a gene. CDR3 bases: TGTGCCAGCAGCCGGGGACTAGCGGGAGGCACAAGGTTGGAGACCCAGTACTTC. Protein: CASSRGLAGGTRLETQYF.

This clonotype was detected ten times or more. This chain connects TRBV15 to TRBJ2-3; 7 bases align to TRBD1. The CDR3 sequence is 16 residues long. From germline, CDR1 is LNHNV and CDR2 YYDKDF (reference sequence). After removal of 1 base from V and 0 bases from J, the junction contained 4 bases not matched to a gene. CDR3 in amino acids: CATSRVGTASTDTQYF. The CDR3 nucleotides are TGTGCCACCAGCAGAGTGGGGACAGCTAGCACAGATACGCAGTATTTT.

This clonotype occurred many times. The genes are TRBV12-3 or TRBV12-4 and TRBJ2-2; D is unresolved. The CDR3 spans 13 residues. Trimming took 7 bases from V and 2 from J, leaving 8 bases between them. For the CDR3, the DNA is TGTGCCAGCACCTTTTATAACACCGGGGAGCTGTTTTTT. It is translated as CASTFYNTGELFF.